This T cell receptor (beta chain) was captured in a study of T cell repertoires in cytomegalovirus infection. At the level of the study: The study used recently identified HLA-C-restricted and well-studied HLA-B-restricted CMV epitopes. Indicated by public TCR beta signatures were CMV infection and matching HLA type. Study results and limitations: HLA-C-restricted, CMV-specific TCR beta clonotypes were dominant ex vivo. Adding up the frequency of public TCR beta families identified people who carried CMV plus the relevant HLA.

For this clonotype: Antigen specificity is unknown.

V lost 1 base and J lost 4; bases outside the gene matches: 9. The CDR3 sequence is 16 residues long. Germline lookup yields CDR1 MNHEY and CDR2 SVGEGT. TCRdb reanalysed the reads using MiXCR and keeps one entry per CDR3 protein. The table has a few hundred thousand distinct CDR3 sequences, roughly 34% seen once. The material was cultured PBMCs, obtained from culture after CMV antigen stimulation. The receptor comes from a human donor in good health (CMV status not recorded). Some clones in this sample may be carry-over from other donors' samples. The chain joins TRBV6-2 or TRBV6-3 to TRBJ1-2; 7 nucleotides align to TRBD1. The CDR3 loop reads CASSYLSPGQRYGYTF. The CDR3 bases are TGTGCCAGCAGTTACTTGAGCCCGGGACAGCGCTATGGCTACACCTTC.